The 5 T cell receptor beta chains reported below all come from one sample, sequenced in a study of OX40 agonist ivuxolimab in advanced cancers. Assay used: immunoSEQ multiplex PCR; TCRdb lists only in-frame clones, some missing. The sample comprises approximately 99,000 clones, roughly 94% of which are singletons, and about 0.18% rests with the top ten. The sequences come from CD4+ or CD8+ T cells sorted from blood, collected in a trial of the OX40 agonist ivuxolimab. The origin of the receptors is an adult with an advanced solid tumor such as melanoma, head and neck, liver or kidney cancer.

The rearrangement joins TRBV7-2 to TRBJ1-2, with D maybe TRBD1 (6 bases). CDR3 size: 15 residues. CDR1 is SGHTA, CDR2 FQGNSA, per germline. The V end lost 10 bases, the J end lost 3 bases, and 21 bases lay between the germline ends. The CDR3 DNA sequence: TGTGCCACCAACCCAGAGGGGGGTTTCGACTATGGCTACACCTTC. It yields the protein CATNPEGGFDYGYTF.

This clone occurred a few times. The CDR3 spells CASSIEADTQYF. The CDR3 DNA sequence: TGTGCCAGTAGTATAGAGGCAGATACGCAGTATTTT. The gene calls are TRBV19 and TRBJ2-3, with no clear D. This CDR3 region has 12 residues. Trimming pared 0 bases from V and 4 bases from J, leaving 2 bases between. CDR1 LNHDA and CDR2 SQIVND come from the germline V gene (reference sequence). The full variable domain, with the rest looked up from reference TRBV19 and TRBJ2-3, is DGGITQSPKYLFRKEGQNVTLSCEQNLNHDAMYWYRQDPGQGLRLIYYSQIVNDFQKGDIAEGYSVSREKKESFPLTVTSAQKNPTAFYLCASSIEADTQYFGPGTRLTVL.

The chain couples TRBV6-4 to TRBJ2-3; tentative D call: TRBD1 (6 bases). Trimming pared 2 bases from V and 4 bases from J, leaving 16 bases between. The CDR3 has 16 residues. Germline loops: CDR1 MRHNA, CDR2 SNTAGT. The CDR3 sequence is CASSDVGTNPADTQYF. The CDR3 nucleotides read TGTGCCAGCAGTGACGTCGGGACAAATCCTGCAGATACGCAGTATTTT.

The CDR3 here is CATYVVATDTQYF. In DNA, the CDR3 is TGTGCCACCTACGTGGTAGCCACAGATACGCAGTATTTT. The chain recombines TRBV28 with TRBJ2-3; D unclear. The germline V gene encodes CDR1 MDHEN and CDR2 SYDVKM. Trimming removed 10 bases from V and 2 bases from J, with 13 bases in between. The CDR3 has 13 amino acids.

The chain employs TRBV6-6 and TRBJ2-7; TRBD1 aligns across 7 bases. V trimming: 1 base; J trimming: 6 bases; junction bases outside the gene matches: 9. The germline gives CDR1 MNHNY, CDR2 SVGAGI (reference sequence). The CDR3 is made up of 15 amino acids. The CDR3 sequence is CASSYFKRTGPEQYF. CDR3 sequence (DNA): TGTGCCAGCAGTTACTTCAAACGGACAGGCCCCGAGCAGTACTTC.